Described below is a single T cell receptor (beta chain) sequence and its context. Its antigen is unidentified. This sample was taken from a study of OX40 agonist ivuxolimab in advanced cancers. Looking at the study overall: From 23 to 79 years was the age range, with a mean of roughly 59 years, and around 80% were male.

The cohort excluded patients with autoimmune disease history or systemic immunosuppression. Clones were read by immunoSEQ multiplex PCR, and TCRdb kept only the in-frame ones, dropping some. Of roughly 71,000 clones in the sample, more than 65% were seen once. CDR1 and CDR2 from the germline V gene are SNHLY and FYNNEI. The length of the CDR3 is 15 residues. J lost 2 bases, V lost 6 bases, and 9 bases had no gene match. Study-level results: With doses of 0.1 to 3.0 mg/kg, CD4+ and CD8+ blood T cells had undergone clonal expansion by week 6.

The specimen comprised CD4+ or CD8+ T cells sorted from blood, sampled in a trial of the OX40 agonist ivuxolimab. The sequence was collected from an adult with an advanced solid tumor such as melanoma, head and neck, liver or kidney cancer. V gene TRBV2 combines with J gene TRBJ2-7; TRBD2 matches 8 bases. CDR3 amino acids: CASRLSGGATYEQYF. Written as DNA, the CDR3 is TGTGCCAGCAGGCTAAGCGGGGGCGCCACCTACGAGCAGTACTTC.